Below are 14 T cell receptor beta chains sequenced from a single sample in a study of early T cells in non-severe SARS-CoV-2 infection. One entry per CDR3 protein results from TCRdb running MiXCR on the 5' RACE reads. Of about 42,000 distinct CDR3 sequences detected, 6% to 7.5% appear once; the ten largest clones hold 4% to 5.5%. Sequencing input: whole blood. These receptors were collected from an adult who was a healthcare worker with PCR-confirmed SARS-CoV-2 infection or an uninfected control (not recorded which).

This clonotype was recorded at least ten times. This chain links TRBV2 with TRBJ2-6; a possible D gene is TRBD2 (5 bases). The ends were cut back, 11 bases at V and 2 bases at J, with 22 bases in the middle. Per germline, CDR1 SNHLY and CDR2 FYNNEI. This CDR3 is built from 17 residues. Here the CDR3 reads CAVGVGQTHPGANVLTF. For the CDR3, the DNA is TGTGCCGTGGGAGTAGGGCAGACCCACCCTGGGGCCAACGTCCTGACTTTC.

The chain is built from TRBV9 and TRBJ2-7; 9 bases agree with TRBD1. The germline gives CDR1 SGDLS, CDR2 YYNGEE. This CDR3 region has 15 residues. Trimming removed 5 bases from V and 0 bases from J; junction bases left unmatched: 6. The chain's CDR3 is CASSKGQGSSYEQYF. DNA for the CDR3: TGTGCCAGCAGTAAGGGACAGGGAAGCTCCTACGAGCAGTACTTC. Drawing the rest from reference TRBV9 and TRBJ2-7, the complete variable domain is DSGVTQTPKHLITATGQRVTLRCSPRSGDLSVYWYQQSLDQGLQFLIQYYNGEERAKGNILERFSAQQFPDLHSELNLSSLELGDSALYFCASSKGQGSSYEQYFGPGTRLTVT.

This clonotype was observed at least ten times. This sequence joins TRBV7-7 and TRBJ2-3; D tentatively fits TRBD1 or TRBD2 (5 bases each). The CDR3 spans 13 residues. V lost 0 bases, J lost 6 bases, and 7 bases lay in between. The germline V gene encodes CDR1 SSHAT and CDR2 FNYEAQ (reference sequence). CDR3 sequence: CASSLAGEDTQYF. The CDR3 nucleotides are TGTGCCAGCAGCTTAGCGGGGGAGGATACGCAGTATTTT.

This clonotype has a handful of counts. The chain joins TRBV29-1 to TRBJ1-1, with D unresolved. Germline V gene sequence: CDR1 SQVTM, CDR2 ANQGSEA. CDR3 length equals 16 residues. With 4 bases removed from V and 0 bases from J, the gap between germline ends came to 18 bases. The DNA for the CDR3 is TGCAGCGTTGTAACAGCCCCTAAACTTATGAACACTGAAGCTTTCTTT. This translates into CSVVTAPKLMNTEAFF.

This clonotype was seen at least ten times. This rearrangement joins TRBV20-1 to TRBJ1-5; a possible D gene is TRBD1 (5 bases). Germline CDR1 is DFQATT and CDR2 is SNEGSKA (reference sequence). The V end was cut by 3 bases, the J end by 2 bases, with 8 bases between. The CDR3 is 13 amino acids. CDR3 bases: TGCAGTGCTAGGGGGCAGGGCAATCAGCCCCAGCATTTT. This gives the protein CSARGQGNQPQHF.

This clonotype was seen a few times. The chain combines TRBV11-2 with TRBJ1-6; TRBD1 is a possible D gene (5 bases). Germline values: CDR1 SGHAT, CDR2 FQNNGV. This CDR3 has 16 amino acids. Deletions cut 1 base from V and 0 bases from J, with 7 bases between. CDR3 protein: CASSLGDGSYNSPLHF. CDR3 DNA: TGTGCCAGCAGCTTAGGGGACGGCTCCTATAATTCACCCCTCCACTTT.

This clonotype was observed many times. The rearrangement uses TRBV3-1 and TRBJ2-3; D is tentatively TRBD1 or TRBD2 (5 bases each). V was trimmed by 0 bases and J by 4 bases, leaving 11 bases between them. CDR3 length: 15 residues. The germline V gene has CDR1 LGHDT and CDR2 YNNKEL (reference sequence). CDR3 region: CASSQDPGAPDTQYF. For the CDR3, the DNA is TGTGCCAGCAGCCAAGACCCCGGGGCCCCAGATACGCAGTATTTT.

There are a few counts of this clonotype. One end of the junction fails to match germline, which may point to a read error. The chain has TRBV3-1 and TRBJ1-6, with 8 nucleotides matching TRBD1. The V gene's germline CDR1 is LGHDT and CDR2 YNNKEL (reference sequence). This CDR3 contains 15 residues. DNA of the CDR3: TGTGCCAGCAGCCTACGGACAGGGCAAAATTCATCCCTCCACTTT. Its translation: CASSLRTGQNSSLHF.

This clonotype has a count of ten or more. V is TRBV12-3 or TRBV12-4 and J is TRBJ1-5, with a weak D call TRBD1 (6 bases). V was shortened by 2 bases and J by 6 bases, with 14 bases between the two germline ends. This CDR3 region has 15 residues. The CDR3: CASSLRGRNGQPQHF. CDR3 nucleotide sequence: TGTGCCAGCAGTTTACGGGGGCGAAACGGTCAGCCCCAGCATTTT.

This clonotype was observed many times. The chain is built from TRBV7-6 and TRBJ2-1, with TRBD2 as a possible D gene (6 bases). CDR1 and CDR2 (germline): SGHVS, FNYEAQ. The CDR3 runs to 17 residues. V lost 1 base to trimming and J lost 7 bases, with 20 bases between them. This chain's CDR3 is CASSLGVGGGYENEQFF. CDR3 nucleotide sequence: TGTGCCAGCAGCTTAGGTGTAGGTGGGGGGTACGAGAATGAGCAGTTCTTC. The full variable domain, its missing parts supplied by reference TRBV7-6 and TRBJ2-1, is GAGVSQSPRYKVTKRGQDVALRCDPISGHVSLYWYRQALGQGPEFLTYFNYEAQQDKSGLPNDRFSAERPEGSISTLTIQRTEQRDSAMYRCASSLGVGGGYENEQFFGPGTRLTVL.

The V and J genes are TRBV20-1 and TRBJ2-1; D is unresolved. Germline CDR1 is DFQATT and CDR2 is SNEGSKA (reference sequence). This CDR3 has 15 residues. The germline V and J ends were trimmed by 5 bases and 0 bases, with 14 bases remaining between them. CDR3 sequence (DNA): TGCAGTGCTCCCGCCCAGATTAGCTCCTACAATGAGCAGTTCTTC. Protein: CSAPAQISSYNEQFF.

This clonotype has a count of ten or more. This sequence joins TRBV30 and TRBJ1-6; a possible D gene is TRBD1 (6 bases). V lost 3 bases and J 10 bases, leaving 16 bases between the germline ends. The CDR3 contains 14 residues. CDR1 is GTSNPN and CDR2 is SVGIG in the germline V gene (reference sequence). CDR3: CAWRAGGIGSPLHF. CDR3 DNA: TGTGCCTGGAGAGCCGGGGGCATAGGCTCACCCCTCCACTTT. Using reference TRBV30 and TRBJ1-6 for the parts outside the CDR3, the full variable domain is SQTIHQWPATLVQPVGSPLSLECTVEGTSNPNLYWYRQAAGRGLQLLFYSVGIGQISSEVPQNLSASRPQDRQFILSSKKLLLSDSGFYLCAWRAGGIGSPLHFGNGTRLTVT.

This rearrangement joins TRBV27 to TRBJ2-4; D is ambiguous. The CDR3 totals 14 residues. Germline V gives CDR1 MNHEY, CDR2 SMNVEV (reference sequence). The V gene lost 4 bases and the J gene lost 5 bases, with 12 bases spanning the gap. CDR3 DNA: TGTGCCAGCAGTTCGTACAGAGAACAAAACATTCAGTACTTC. Protein product: CASSSYREQNIQYF.

This clonotype was counted ten times or more. The chain links TRBV25-1 to TRBJ1-3; a weak D match, TRBD1 (6 bases). Germline V lookup: CDR1 MGHDK, CDR2 SYGVNS. This CDR3 comprises 13 residues. V lost 1 base, J lost 7 bases, and 8 bases lay in between. CDR3 sequence (DNA): TGTGCCAGCAGTGAATGGGGGCGGAACACCATATATTTT. This gives the protein CASSEWGRNTIYF.